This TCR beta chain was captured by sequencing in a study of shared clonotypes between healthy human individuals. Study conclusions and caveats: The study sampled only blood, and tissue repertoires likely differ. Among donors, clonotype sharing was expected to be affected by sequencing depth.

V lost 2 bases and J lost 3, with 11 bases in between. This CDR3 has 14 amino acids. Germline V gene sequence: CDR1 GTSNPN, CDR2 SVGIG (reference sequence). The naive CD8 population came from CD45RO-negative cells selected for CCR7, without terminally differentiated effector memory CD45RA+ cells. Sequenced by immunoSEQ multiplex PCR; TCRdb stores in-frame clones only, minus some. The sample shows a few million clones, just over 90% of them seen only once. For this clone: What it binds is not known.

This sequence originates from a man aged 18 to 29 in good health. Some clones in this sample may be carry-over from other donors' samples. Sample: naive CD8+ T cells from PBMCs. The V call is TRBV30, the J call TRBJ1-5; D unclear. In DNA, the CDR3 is TGTGCCTGGAGTACGGGTTCCCACAATCAGCCCCAGCATTTT. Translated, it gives CAWSTGSHNQPQHF.